These 15 T cell receptor beta chains share one sample of origin, sequenced in a study of cytomegalovirus exposure and HLA in healthy donors. With 60 Vbeta and 13 Jbeta primers, the PCR was carried out. Assay: immunoSEQ multiplex PCR; the TCRdb copy retains only in-frame clones and omits some. The sample has tens of thousands of clones, approximately 75% seen once. The specimen was PBMCs. The receptor set was obtained from a human donor in good health.

The V gene is TRBV4-1, the J gene TRBJ2-7; TRBD1 matches 8 bases. Germline V CDR1 and CDR2: MGHRA, YSYEKL. With V trimmed by 1 base and J by 0 bases, 11 bases remained unmatched. The length of the CDR3 is 18 residues. In DNA form, the CDR3 reads TGCGCCAGCAGCCAAGGTCCTGTGGACAGGGAGAGCTCCTACGAGCAGTACTTC. This translates into CASSQGPVDRESSYEQYF.

The chain employs TRBV29-1 and TRBJ1-1; TRBD1 might be the D (6 bases). The CDR3 is 14 residues long. V lost 2 bases to trimming and J lost 4 bases, with 14 bases between them. CDR1 is SQVTM, CDR2 ANQGSEA, per germline. Written as DNA, the CDR3 is TGCAGCGTTGAATTGACAGGTCTGGTCACTGAAGCTTTCTTT. It codes for CSVELTGLVTEAFF.

The chain links TRBV5-6 to TRBJ1-1; D is possibly TRBD1 (6 bases). The V end lost 4 bases, the J end lost 5 bases, and 15 bases lay between the germline ends. This CDR3 spans 14 amino acids. CDR1 and CDR2 (germline): SGHDT, YYEEEE. The CDR3: CASSPQGLLTEAFF. CDR3 in DNA: TGTGCCAGCAGCCCACAGGGTTTGTTAACTGAAGCTTTCTTT.

This chain joins TRBV7-3 and TRBJ2-5; a weak D match, TRBD2 (6 bases). The CDR3 totals 16 residues. Per germline, CDR1 SGHTA and CDR2 FQGTGA. The V end was cut by 0 bases, the J end by 2 bases, with 13 bases between. This CDR3 is CASSLTGRRGQETQYF. For the CDR3, the DNA is TGTGCCAGCAGCTTAACCGGACGGCGGGGACAAGAGACCCAGTACTTC. Full variable domain (rest looked up from reference TRBV7-3 and TRBJ2-5): GAGVSQTPSNKVTEKGKYVELRCDPISGHTALYWYRQSLGQGPEFLIYFQGTGAADDSGLPNDRFFAVRPEGSVSTLKIQRTERGDSAVYLCASSLTGRRGQETQYFGPGTRLLVL.

The chain uses TRBV4-1 and TRBJ1-4; tentatively, D is TRBD1 (6 bases). Looked up from germline, CDR1 is MGHRA and CDR2 is YSYEKL. V was shortened by 2 bases and J by 1 base, with 11 bases between the two germline ends. The CDR3 consists of 16 residues. CDR3 coding DNA: TGCGCCAGCAGCCAATTGGGACACCAAACTAATGAAAAACTGTTTTTT. Protein sequence: CASSQLGHQTNEKLFF.

This sequence joins TRBV2 and TRBJ2-7; 11 positions match TRBD2. Germline V gene sequence: CDR1 SNHLY, CDR2 FYNNEI. The trim removed 2 bases at V and 6 bases at J, leaving 6 bases unmatched. The CDR3 is made up of 15 amino acids. CDR3 bases: TGTGCCAGCAGTGAAAGCTTAGCGGGGGGGCCCGAGCAGTACTTC. Its protein product is CASSESLAGGPEQYF. The entire variable domain, with the rest obtained from reference TRBV2 and TRBJ2-7, is as follows: EPEVTQTPSHQVTQMGQEVILRCVPISNHLYFYWYRQILGQKVEFLVSFYNNEISEKSEIFDDQFSVERPDGSNFTLKIRSTKLEDSAMYFCASSESLAGGPEQYFGPGTRLTVT.

The rearrangement uses TRBV12-5 and TRBJ2-2; D may be TRBD1 (6 bases). The V gene lost 5 bases and the J gene lost 2 bases, with 12 bases spanning the gap. Germline V gives CDR1 LGHNT, CDR2 FRNRAP. The CDR3 consists of 15 residues. The CDR3 loop is CASGPGTLNTGELFF. The DNA for the CDR3 is TGTGCTAGTGGTCCCGGGACACTAAACACCGGGGAGCTGTTTTTT.

This rearrangement joins TRBV7-8 to TRBJ1-4; D might be TRBD1 (5 bases). The CDR3 runs 12 residues. Trimming took off 3 bases at V and 12 bases at J, with 11 bases between the two ends. Germline CDR1 and CDR2: SGHVS and FQNEAQ. CDR3 region: CASSFNLGELFF. DNA for the CDR3: TGTGCCAGCAGCTTCAATCTAGGGGAACTGTTTTTT.

This chain uses TRBV10-3 with TRBJ1-2, with TRBD1 identical over 7 bases. There are 14 residues in the CDR3. With 0 bases clipped from V and 8 bases from J, the junction kept 6 bases outside the gene matches. From germline, CDR1 is ENHRY and CDR2 SYGVKD. The CDR3 loop is CAISESQTGKGYTF. The CDR3 bases are TGTGCCATCAGTGAGTCCCAGACAGGGAAGGGCTACACCTTC.

This rearrangement joins TRBV7-9 to TRBJ1-4, with 7 bases identical to TRBD1. Losses at the gene ends were 1 base for V and 10 bases for J; bases not matched to a gene: 9. This CDR3 comprises 15 residues. The germline gives CDR1 SEHNR, CDR2 FQNEAQ (reference sequence). CDR3 in amino acids: CASSLGARGDAKLFF. DNA of the CDR3: TGTGCCAGCAGCTTAGGCGCCAGGGGGGATGCAAAACTGTTTTTT.

This CDR3 reads CATRETGGSFFLYGYTF. CDR3 sequence (DNA): TGTGCCACCAGGGAGACAGGGGGCTCTTTTTTTTTATATGGCTACACCTTC. V usage is TRBV15 and J usage is TRBJ1-2; 10 bases are shared with TRBD1. This CDR3 region has 17 residues. Losses at the gene ends were 6 bases for V and 5 bases for J; bases not matched to a gene: 15. CDR1 and CDR2 from the germline V gene are LNHNV and YYDKDF (reference sequence).

V is TRBV14 and J is TRBJ2-3; 10 nucleotides match TRBD2. Losses at the gene ends were 4 bases for V and 1 base for J; bases not matched to a gene: 2. Germline CDR1 and CDR2: SGHDN and FVKESK. This CDR3 has 15 residues. The CDR3 loop is CASSPLAGGTDTQYF. CDR3 bases: TGTGCCAGCAGCCCGCTAGCGGGGGGCACAGATACGCAGTATTTT.

V usage is TRBV27 and J usage is TRBJ1-6; 7 positions match TRBD1. The CDR3 is 14 amino acids. Trimming took 6 bases from V and 9 from J; bases not matched to a gene: 8. Germline CDR1 is MNHEY and CDR2 is SMNVEV (reference sequence). The CDR3 region is CASRGQDRFSPLHF. The CDR3 DNA reads TGTGCCAGCAGAGGACAGGACCGATTTTCACCCCTCCACTTT.

This clone showed up just a few times. This chain connects TRBV5-4 to TRBJ1-1, with 7 bases fitting TRBD1. V shed 1 base and J 3 bases; nucleotides not matched to a gene: 3. CDR1 is SGHNT, CDR2 YYREEE, per germline (reference sequence). The CDR3 extends over 14 amino acids. In DNA, the CDR3 is TGTGCCAGCAGCTTGACAGGGGCAGACACTGAAGCTTTCTTT. Amino acid sequence: CASSLTGADTEAFF.

The chain recombines TRBV4-2 with TRBJ2-2, with TRBD2 identical over 7 bases. This CDR3 spans 18 amino acids. Germline V gene sequence: CDR1 LGHNA, CDR2 YNFKEQ. The junction had 14 bases not matched to a gene; V was cut back by 0 bases and J by 7 bases. DNA of the CDR3: TGTGCCAGCAGCCAAGAGCTGTATCGCGGGGGTTCTCTCGGGGAGCTGTTTTTT. Encoded protein: CASSQELYRGGSLGELFF.